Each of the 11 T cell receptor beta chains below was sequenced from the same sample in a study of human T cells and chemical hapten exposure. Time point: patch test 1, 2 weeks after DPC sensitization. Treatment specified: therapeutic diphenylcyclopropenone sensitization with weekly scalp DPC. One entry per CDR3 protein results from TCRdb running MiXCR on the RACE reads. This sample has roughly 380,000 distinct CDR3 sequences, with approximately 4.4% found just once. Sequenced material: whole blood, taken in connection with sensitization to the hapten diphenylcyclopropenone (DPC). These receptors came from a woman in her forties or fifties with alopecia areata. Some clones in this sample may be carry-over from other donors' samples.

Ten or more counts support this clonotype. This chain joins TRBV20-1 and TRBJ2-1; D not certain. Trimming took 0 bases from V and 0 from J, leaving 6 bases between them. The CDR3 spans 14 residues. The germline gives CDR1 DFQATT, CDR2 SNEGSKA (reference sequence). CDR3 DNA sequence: TGCAGTGCTAGAGACCACAGCTCCTACAATGAGCAGTTCTTC. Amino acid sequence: CSARDHSSYNEQFF.

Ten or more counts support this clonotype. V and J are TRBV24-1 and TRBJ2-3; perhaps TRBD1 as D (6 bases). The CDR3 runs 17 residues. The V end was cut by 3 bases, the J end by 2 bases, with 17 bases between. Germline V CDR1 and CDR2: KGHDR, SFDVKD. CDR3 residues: CATSDPRTEANTDTQYF. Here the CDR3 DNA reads TGTGCCACCAGTGATCCAAGGACAGAAGCTAACACAGATACGCAGTATTTT.

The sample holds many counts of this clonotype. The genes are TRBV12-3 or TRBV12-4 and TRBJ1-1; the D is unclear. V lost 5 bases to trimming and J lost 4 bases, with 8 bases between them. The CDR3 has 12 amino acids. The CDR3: CASSRVLTEAFF. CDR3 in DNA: TGTGCCAGCAGTCGAGTACTCACTGAAGCTTTCTTT.

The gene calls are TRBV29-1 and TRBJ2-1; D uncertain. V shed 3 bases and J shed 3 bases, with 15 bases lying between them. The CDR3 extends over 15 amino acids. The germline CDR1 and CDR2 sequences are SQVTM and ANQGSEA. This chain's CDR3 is CSVDMNRPGYNEQFF. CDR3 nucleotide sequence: TGCAGCGTTGATATGAACAGACCGGGCTACAATGAGCAGTTCTTC.

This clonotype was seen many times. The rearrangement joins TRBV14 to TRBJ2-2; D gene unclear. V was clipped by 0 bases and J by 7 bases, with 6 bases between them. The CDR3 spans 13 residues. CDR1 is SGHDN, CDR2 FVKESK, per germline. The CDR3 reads CASSQDGNGELFF. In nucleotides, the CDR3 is TGTGCCAGCAGCCAAGATGGGAACGGGGAGCTGTTTTTT.

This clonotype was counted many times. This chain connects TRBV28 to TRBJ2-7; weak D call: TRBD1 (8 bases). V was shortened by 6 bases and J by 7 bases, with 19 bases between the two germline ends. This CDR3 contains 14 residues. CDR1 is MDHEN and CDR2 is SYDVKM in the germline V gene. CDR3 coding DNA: TGTGCCAGCAGGTCAGGACAGGGAGGGGGAGAGCAGTACTTC. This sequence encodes CASRSGQGGGEQYF.

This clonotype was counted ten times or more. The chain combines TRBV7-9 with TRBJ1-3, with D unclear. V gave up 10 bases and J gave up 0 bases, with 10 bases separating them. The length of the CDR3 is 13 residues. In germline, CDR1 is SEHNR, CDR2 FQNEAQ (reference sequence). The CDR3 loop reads CATSRGSGNTIYF. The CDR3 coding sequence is TGTGCCACCTCACGGGGCTCTGGAAACACCATATATTTT. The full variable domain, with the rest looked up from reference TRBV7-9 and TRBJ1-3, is DTGVSQNPRHKITKRGQNVTFRCDPISEHNRLYWYRQTLGQGPEFLTYFQNEAQLEKSRLLSDRFSAERPKGSFSTLEIQRTEQGDSAMYLCATSRGSGNTIYFGEGSWLTVV.

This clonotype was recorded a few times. The CDR3 bases are TGTGCCAGCAGTCTGTCCGGGACTAGCGGCACAGATACGCAGTATTTT. This encodes CASSLSGTSGTDTQYF. This chain connects TRBV27 to TRBJ2-3, with 10 bases aligning to TRBD2. V lost 5 bases and J lost 1; bases outside the gene matches: 6. This CDR3 has 16 residues. CDR1 and CDR2 (germline): MNHEY, SMNVEV (reference sequence).

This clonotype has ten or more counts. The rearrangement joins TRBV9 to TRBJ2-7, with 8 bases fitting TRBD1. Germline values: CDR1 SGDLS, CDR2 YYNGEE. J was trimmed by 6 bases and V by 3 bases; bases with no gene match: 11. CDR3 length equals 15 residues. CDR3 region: CASSGSTGVRTEQYF. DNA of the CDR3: TGTGCCAGCAGCGGGTCGACAGGGGTAAGAACCGAGCAGTACTTC.

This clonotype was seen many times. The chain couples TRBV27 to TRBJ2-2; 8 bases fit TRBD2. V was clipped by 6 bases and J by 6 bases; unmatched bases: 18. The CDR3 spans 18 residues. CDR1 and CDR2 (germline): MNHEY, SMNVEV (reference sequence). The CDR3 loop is CASRPTTGGLGIAGELFF. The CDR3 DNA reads TGTGCCAGCAGGCCGACGACGGGGGGGCTCGGGATAGCCGGGGAGCTGTTTTTT.

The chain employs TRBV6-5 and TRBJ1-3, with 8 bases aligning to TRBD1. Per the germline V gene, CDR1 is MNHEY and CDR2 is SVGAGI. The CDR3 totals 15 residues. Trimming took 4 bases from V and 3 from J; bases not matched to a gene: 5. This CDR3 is CASSFRQGSGNTIYF. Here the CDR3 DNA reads TGTGCCAGCAGTTTCCGACAGGGGAGTGGAAACACCATATATTTT.